The 22 T cell receptor beta chains below were found in one sample sequenced in a study of blood T cells in healthy people across ages. It was with a sample-barcoded 5' primer and a J-beta primer mix that a second PCR of roughly 7 to 12 cycles was run. TCRdb fed the 5' RACE reads into MiXCR, producing one record per CDR3 protein. Found here are roughly 730,000 distinct CDR3 sequences, roughly three fifths of them singletons; the top ten hold under 30%. The specimen was blood. These receptors were taken from a man in his forties in good health.

Written as DNA, the CDR3 is TGTGCCAGCAGTCCGTTTTTTCACATCGGGCCGAATGGCTACACCTTC. Its translation: CASSPFFHIGPNGYTF. The rearrangement joins TRBV27 to TRBJ1-2; no clear D gene. Germline V gives CDR1 MNHEY, CDR2 SMNVEV (reference sequence). The CDR3 runs 16 residues. V dropped 5 bases and J dropped 6 bases, with 22 bases sitting between them.

This clonotype was picked up one time. The chain joins TRBV9 to TRBJ1-6; 7 nucleotides match TRBD1. There are 14 residues in the CDR3. V lost 5 bases to trimming and J lost 8 bases; unmatched junction nucleotides: 7. Germline V CDR1 and CDR2: SGDLS, YYNGEE. CDR3 in amino acids: CASSDWDSYSPLHF. In DNA, the CDR3 is TGTGCCAGCAGTGATTGGGACAGCTATTCACCCCTCCACTTT.

This clonotype was observed a single time. The CDR3 coding sequence is TGTGCCAGCAGAAGATCTAATGAAAAACTGTTTTTT. Protein sequence: CASRRSNEKLFF. The V and J genes are TRBV27 and TRBJ1-4; no clear D gene. CDR3 length: 12 residues. Trimming shortened V by 6 bases and J by 3 bases, and 5 bases separated the two germline ends. CDR1 is MNHEY, CDR2 SMNVEV, per germline (reference sequence).

The V gene is TRBV6-6, the J gene TRBJ2-6; D is possibly TRBD1 or TRBD2 (6 bases each). In germline, CDR1 is MNHNY, CDR2 SVGAGI (reference sequence). The CDR3 totals 17 residues. V was shortened by 0 bases and J by 2 bases, with 11 bases between the two germline ends. CDR3 nucleotides: TGTGCCAGCAGTTACTCGGCGGAGGGGGCTGGGGCCAACGTCCTGACTTTC. It encodes CASSYSAEGAGANVLTF.

The chain carries TRBV7-2 and TRBJ2-5; 10 bases map to TRBD2. The J call may be wrong; the DNA end is better matched by TRBJ2-1. The CDR3 contains 15 residues. CDR1 and CDR2 (germline): SGHTA, FQGNSA. CDR3 sequence (DNA): TGTGCCAGCAGCTCCCCAACTAGCGGGGAAGAGACCCAGTTCTTC. Translated, it gives CASSSPTSGEETQFF.

V is TRBV10-3 and J is TRBJ1-5; no clear D gene. Trimming left V 11 bases short and J 2 bases short, with 10 bases between. Germline V CDR1 and CDR2: ENHRY, SYGVKD. CDR3 size: 12 residues. The CDR3 DNA sequence: TGTGCCGGCCGATCAGGCAATCAGCCCCAGCATTTT. This encodes CAGRSGNQPQHF.

The chain has TRBV3-1 and TRBJ2-5; D is unclear. CDR3 length: 16 residues. CDR1 LGHDT and CDR2 YNNKEL come from the germline V gene (reference sequence). Trimming stripped 1 base from V and 2 bases from J, with 14 bases between. For the CDR3, the DNA is TGTGCCAGCAGCCAAGGAACGGGCAGCACTCAAGAGACCCAGTACTTC. Its translation: CASSQGTGSTQETQYF.

This clonotype was seen more than once but under ten times. This chain links TRBV10-3 with TRBJ1-5; a weak D match, TRBD1 (6 bases). Trimming stripped 6 bases from V and 4 bases from J, with 16 bases between. The CDR3 is made up of 15 amino acids. Germline V gives CDR1 ENHRY, CDR2 SYGVKD. CDR3 sequence: CAIREAQGRNQPQHF. The CDR3, as DNA: TGTGCCATCAGAGAGGCACAGGGACGGAATCAGCCCCAGCATTTT.

The CDR3 reads CASSLTGTLVNEQFF. CDR3 coding DNA: TGTGCCAGCAGCTTAACCGGTACGCTAGTCAATGAGCAGTTCTTC. The rearrangement uses TRBV7-3 and TRBJ2-1; D remains unclear. This CDR3 has 15 residues. Trimming cost V 0 bases and J 6 bases, with 12 bases left between them. Germline CDR1 is SGHTA and CDR2 is FQGTGA.

The J gene is TRBJ2-2, the V gene TRBV12-3 or TRBV12-4, with TRBD1 as a possible D gene (5 bases). The V end lost 7 bases, the J end lost 4 bases, and 13 bases lay between the germline ends. The CDR3 is made up of 14 amino acids. DNA for the CDR3: TGTGCCAGCACTAGACAGCCGACCACCGGGGAGCTGTTTTTT. It encodes CASTRQPTTGELFF.

This clonotype was seen at least ten times. The V and J genes are TRBV7-9 and TRBJ1-2; D is undetermined. This CDR3 is built from 13 residues. Germline values: CDR1 SEHNR, CDR2 FQNEAQ (reference sequence). V shed 5 bases and J shed 0 bases, with 7 bases lying between them. CDR3 loop: CASSPAANYGYTF. CDR3 nucleotides: TGTGCCAGCAGCCCCGCAGCTAACTATGGCTACACCTTC. Full variable domain (missing parts from reference TRBV7-9 and TRBJ1-2): DTGVSQNPRHKITKRGQNVTFRCDPISEHNRLYWYRQTLGQGPEFLTYFQNEAQLEKSRLLSDRFSAERPKGSFSTLEIQRTEQGDSAMYLCASSPAANYGYTFGSGTRLTVV.

This clonotype was counted between two and nine times. The chain uses TRBV7-2 and TRBJ2-5; maybe TRBD1 (6 bases). The CDR3 has 16 residues. The germline V gene has CDR1 SGHTA and CDR2 FQGNSA. V was pared by 3 bases and J by 5 bases, with 19 bases between. The CDR3 reads CASSFNTGSPVETQYF. CDR3 nucleotides: TGTGCCAGCAGCTTCAATACAGGGAGCCCAGTCGAGACCCAGTACTTC. The complete variable domain, with remaining parts taken from reference TRBV7-2 and TRBJ2-5, reads GAGVSQSPSNKVTEKGKDVELRCDPISGHTALYWYRQSLGQGLEFLIYFQGNSAPDKSGLPSDRFSAERTGGSVSTLTIQRTQQEDSAVYLCASSFNTGSPVETQYFGPGTRLLVL.

The gene calls are TRBV13 and TRBJ1-2, with TRBD1 matching over 8 bases. Germline V CDR1 and CDR2: PRHDT, FYEKMQ (reference sequence). With 1 base clipped from V and 6 bases from J, the junction kept 1 base outside the gene matches. The CDR3 contains 13 residues. The CDR3 DNA is TGTGCCAGCAGCTTAGTGACAGGGGATGGCTACACCTTC. Protein: CASSLVTGDGYTF.

The rearrangement links TRBV12-3 or TRBV12-4 to TRBJ2-3; D uncertain. The CDR3 covers 15 residues. Trimming removed 4 bases at V and 4 bases at J, with 15 bases between. The CDR3: CASSSRKRSPDTQYF. DNA for the CDR3: TGTGCCAGCAGTTCCCGCAAGCGAAGTCCAGATACGCAGTATTTT.

This clonotype has only a few counts. This chain joins TRBV7-4 and TRBJ1-5, with 9 bases that match TRBD1. The CDR3 is made up of 16 amino acids. Germline assignment: CDR1 SGHVT and CDR2 SQSDAQ. The V gene end was trimmed by 5 bases and the J gene end by 3 bases; junction bases not matched to a gene: 8. CDR3 protein: CASSPPGTGLNQPQHF. The CDR3 bases are TGTGCCAGCAGCCCCCCCGGGACAGGGCTCAATCAGCCCCAGCATTTT.

The CDR3 region is CASSSGGVGHGYTF. The CDR3 DNA is TGTGCCAGCAGTTCGGGGGGGGTAGGGCATGGCTACACCTTC. This sequence joins TRBV27 and TRBJ1-2, with D perhaps matching TRBD1 (5 bases). CDR1 and CDR2 (germline): MNHEY, SMNVEV (reference sequence). This CDR3 comprises 14 residues. V lost 4 bases and J lost 6, with 15 bases in between.

The CDR3 DNA reads TGTGCCAGCAGTCGAGCGGGGGACTCCTACAATGAGCAGTTCTTC. This encodes CASSRAGDSYNEQFF. The chain recombines TRBV6-1 with TRBJ2-1; 8 bases line up with TRBD2. The CDR3 loop spans 15 amino acids. The junction had 3 bases not matched to a gene; V was cut back by 5 bases and J by 0 bases. Germline CDR1 reads MNHNS; CDR2 reads SASEGT.

This chain connects TRBV5-1 to TRBJ2-1, with 10 bases that match TRBD1. The CDR3 consists of 15 residues. The trim removed 4 bases at V and 6 bases at J, leaving 7 bases unmatched. Looked up from germline, CDR1 is SGHRS and CDR2 is YFSETQ. The CDR3 loop reads CASSPGQGLRNEQFF. As DNA, the CDR3 is TGCGCCAGCAGCCCGGGACAGGGGTTACGCAATGAGCAGTTCTTC.

A few counts support this clonotype. The chain links TRBV11-2 to TRBJ1-6; D not certain. The CDR3 totals 14 residues. CDR1 SGHAT and CDR2 FQNNGV come from the germline V gene. V was shortened by 4 bases and J by 7 bases, with 11 bases between the two germline ends. The CDR3 here is CASSSAADNSPLHF. The DNA of the CDR3 is TGTGCCAGCAGCTCGGCGGCAGACAATTCACCCCTCCACTTT.

This clonotype was seen only a few times. The chain joins TRBV5-8 to TRBJ1-2; D gene ambiguous. Germline values: CDR1 SGHTS, CDR2 YDEGEE. The germline V and J ends were trimmed by 0 bases and 0 bases, with 9 bases remaining between them. The CDR3 runs to 15 residues. This chain's CDR3 is CASSLGPNTNYGYTF. The CDR3 nucleotides are TGTGCCAGCAGCTTGGGTCCGAATACTAACTATGGCTACACCTTC.

This clonotype has a handful of counts. The chain carries TRBV14 and TRBJ2-6; D possibly uses TRBD1 or TRBD2 (5 bases each). Germline loops: CDR1 SGHDN, CDR2 FVKESK. This CDR3 is 18 amino acids long. V lost 1 base and J 2 bases, leaving 15 bases between the germline ends. CDR3 amino acids: CASSQGILREPGANVLTF. The CDR3 region has the DNA TGTGCCAGCAGCCAAGGGATCCTCAGGGAGCCTGGGGCCAACGTCCTGACTTTC.

The chain is built from TRBV6-6 and TRBJ1-2; tentatively, D is TRBD1 (5 bases). The CDR3 sequence is 17 residues long. CDR1 and CDR2 (germline): MNHNY, SVGAGI (reference sequence). Trimming shortened V by 0 bases and J by 7 bases, and 21 bases separated the two germline ends. In nucleotides, the CDR3 is TGTGCCAGCAGTTACTCGGTGACTGGGGACCTGAGACGTGGCTACACCTTC. It specifies CASSYSVTGDLRRGYTF.